This T cell receptor beta chain was recorded in a study of T cell responses to AZD1222 COVID-19 vaccine. Overall study findings and caveats: The reported proportion of spike-specific TCRs targeting unmutated variant regions was nearly half. None of the repertoires were sampled until the peak T cell response had passed. Baseline serology detected seropositivity in only six AZD1222 recipients. Donor demographics were predominantly white British with a female majority; clonal diversity may be underestimated.

The CDR3 is made up of 21 amino acids. V shed 7 bases and J 3 bases; nucleotides not matched to a gene: 17. Assay used: immunoSEQ multiplex PCR; TCRdb lists only in-frame clones, some missing. There are some 150,000 clones in the sample; about nine tenths occur only once, and under 8% lies in the top ten. Comments on this clone: Its antigen is still unknown.

The sample here was peripheral blood, taken after recovery from COVID-19. This chain connects TRBV23-1 to TRBJ2-6; 14 bases agree with TRBD2. TRBV23-1 is treated as an ORF (open reading frame) with a function not yet certain. The TCR sequence derives from an adult who had recovered from COVID-19. The CDR3 protein is CASTQSNGTSGGGGGANVLTF. In nucleotides, the CDR3 is TGCGCCAGCACCCAATCAAACGGGACTAGCGGGGGCGGTGGTGGGGCCAACGTCCTGACTTTC.